A single TCR beta chain is shown here with its context. Its target is unknown. The data were taken from a study of CD8 T cells in ankylosing spondylitis. Regarding the study as a whole: The clones that were linked to disease were reported to be significantly enriched in matched synovial fluid samples from ankylosing spondylitis patients. Reports of some motif variants in reactive arthritis synovial fluid and blood predate this one. Disease-associated clones were CD8+ and fairly uncommon in peripheral blood. One TCR beta motif, made up of about 8 highly homologous variants, appeared characteristic of ankylosing spondylitis blood.

With molecular barcodes, quantitative 5'-RACE was used to make the TCR beta libraries. TCRdb recomputed calls from the 5' RACE reads with MiXCR, one row per CDR3 protein. The sample includes roughly 700,000 distinct CDR3 sequences, around 20% seen only once; the top ten take around 19%. The receptor was derived from a male donor with ankylosing spondylitis. Specimen: blood, either unsorted or a sorted T cell fraction (not recorded which).

The CDR3 nucleotides read TGTGCCAGCAATGGAGAATTCACCTACGAGCAGTACTTC. Translating gives CASNGEFTYEQYF. The chain employs TRBV7-9 and TRBJ2-7, with D hard to call. CDR1 is SEHNR and CDR2 is FQNEAQ in the germline V gene (reference sequence). This CDR3 is 13 amino acids long. The germline V and J ends were trimmed by 7 bases and 2 bases, with 12 bases remaining between them.